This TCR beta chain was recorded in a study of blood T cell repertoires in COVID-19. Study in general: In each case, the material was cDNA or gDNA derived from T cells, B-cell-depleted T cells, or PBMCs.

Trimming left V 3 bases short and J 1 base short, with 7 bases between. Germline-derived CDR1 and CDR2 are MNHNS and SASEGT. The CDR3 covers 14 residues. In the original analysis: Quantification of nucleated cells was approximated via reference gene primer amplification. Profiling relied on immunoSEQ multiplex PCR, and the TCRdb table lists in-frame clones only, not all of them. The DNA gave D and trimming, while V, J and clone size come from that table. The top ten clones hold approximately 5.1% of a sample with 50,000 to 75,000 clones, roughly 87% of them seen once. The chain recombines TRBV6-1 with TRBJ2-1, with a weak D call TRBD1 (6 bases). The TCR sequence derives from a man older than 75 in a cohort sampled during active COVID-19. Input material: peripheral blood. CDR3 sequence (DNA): TGTGCCAGCAGTGAGCAGGGGTCCTACAATGAGCAGTTCTTC. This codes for CASSEQGSYNEQFF.